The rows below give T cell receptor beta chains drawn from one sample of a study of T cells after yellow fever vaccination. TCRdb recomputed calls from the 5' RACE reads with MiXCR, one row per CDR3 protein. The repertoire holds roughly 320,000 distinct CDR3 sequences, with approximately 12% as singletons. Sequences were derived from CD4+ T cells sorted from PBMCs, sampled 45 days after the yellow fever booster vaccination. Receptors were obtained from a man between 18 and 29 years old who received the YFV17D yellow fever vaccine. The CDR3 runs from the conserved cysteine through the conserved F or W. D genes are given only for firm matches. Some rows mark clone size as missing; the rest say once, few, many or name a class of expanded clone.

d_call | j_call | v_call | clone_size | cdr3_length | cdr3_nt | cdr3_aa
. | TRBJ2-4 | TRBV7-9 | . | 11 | TGTGCCAGCAGCCGGCTAACCATTCAGTACTTC | CASSRLTIQYF
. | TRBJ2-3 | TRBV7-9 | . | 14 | TGTGCCAGCAGCTTTGGCAGTGGGACAGATACGCAGTATTTT | CASSFGSGTDTQYF
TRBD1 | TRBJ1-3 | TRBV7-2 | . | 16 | TGTGCCAGCAGCAGTGGGACAGTGAACTCTGGAAACACCATATATTTT | CASSSGTVNSGNTIYF
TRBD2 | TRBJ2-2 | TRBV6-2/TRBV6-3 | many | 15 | TGTGCCAGCAGTTACGCGGGGGCGAACACCGGGGAGCTGTTTTTT | CASSYAGANTGELFF
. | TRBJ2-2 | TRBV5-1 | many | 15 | TGCGCCAGCAGCGTTAGGGGACAAGCCACCGGGGAGCTGTTTTTT | CASSVRGQATGELFF
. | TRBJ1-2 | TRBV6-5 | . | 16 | TGTGCCAGCAGCTCCGGGTTGCGCGGGACTGACTATGGCTACACCTTC | CASSSGLRGTDYGYTF
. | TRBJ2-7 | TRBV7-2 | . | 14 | TGTGCCAGCAGGGCCGGGATTTCATCCTACGAGCAGTACTTC | CASRAGISSYEQYF
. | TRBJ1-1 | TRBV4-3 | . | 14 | TGCGCCAGCAGCCAAGAGACGTGGGGCACTGAAGCTTTCTTT | CASSQETWGTEAFF
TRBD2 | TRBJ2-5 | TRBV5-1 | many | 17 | TGCGCCAGCAGCGTGGGACTAGCGGGGGGCAACCAAGAGACCCAGTACTTC | CASSVGLAGGNQETQYF
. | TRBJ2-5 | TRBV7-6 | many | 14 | TGTGCCAGCAGCCTGATGACAGGACTGGAGACCCAGTACTTC | CASSLMTGLETQYF
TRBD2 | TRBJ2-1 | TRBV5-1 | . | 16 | TGCGCCAGCAGCTTGGGACTAGCGGGGGGGAACAATGAGCAGTTCTTC | CASSLGLAGGNNEQFF
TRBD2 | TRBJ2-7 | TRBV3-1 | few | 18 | TGTGCCAGCAGCCAAGATGAGAGGAGCGGGGGGACCTCCTACGAGCAGTACTTC | CASSQDERSGGTSYEQYF
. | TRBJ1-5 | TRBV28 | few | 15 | TGTGCCAGCAGTTTAGGAGGGGCGGCCGCGAAGCCCCAGCATTTT | CASSLGGAAAKPQHF
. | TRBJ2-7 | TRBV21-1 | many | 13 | TGTGCCAGCAGTCGACAGGATTCCTACGAGCAGTACTTC | CASSRQDSYEQYF
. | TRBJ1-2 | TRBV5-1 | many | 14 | TGCGCCAGCAGCTTGACGACAGAGAACTATGGCTACACCTTC | CASSLTTENYGYTF
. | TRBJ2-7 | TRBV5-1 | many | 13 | TGCGCCAGCTCCTTCCAGGTCTCCTACGAGCAGTACTTC | CASSFQVSYEQYF
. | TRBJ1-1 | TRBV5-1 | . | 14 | TGCGCCAGCAGCTTAGCAGGAGTTCAGACTGAAGCTTTCTTT | CASSLAGVQTEAFF
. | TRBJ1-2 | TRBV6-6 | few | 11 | TGTGCCAGCAGTTCCGACTATGGCTACACCTTC | CASSSDYGYTF
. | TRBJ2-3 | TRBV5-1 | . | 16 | TGCGCCAGCAGCTTGGAGGGCAGGGTGGGCGGAGATACGCAGTATTTT | CASSLEGRVGGDTQYF
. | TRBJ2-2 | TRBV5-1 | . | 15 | TGCGCCAGCGCGGTACAGGAGCTCGGCACCGGGGAGCTGTTTTTT | CASAVQELGTGELFF
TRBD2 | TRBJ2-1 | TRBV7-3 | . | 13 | TGTGCCAGCAGCCTAAGGACTAGCGGGGAACAGTTCTTC | CASSLRTSGEQFF
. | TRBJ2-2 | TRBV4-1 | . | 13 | TGCGCCAGCTCGGACTCGAACACCGGGGAGCTGTTTTTT | CASSDSNTGELFF
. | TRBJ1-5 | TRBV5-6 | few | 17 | TGTGCCAGCAGCTTGATGACGGCCCCCCGGTCGGGGCAGCCCCAGCATTTT | CASSLMTAPRSGQPQHF
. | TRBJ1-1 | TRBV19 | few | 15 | TGTGCCAGTAGCCGACCGACAGCATCGAACACTGAAGCTTTCTTT | CASSRPTASNTEAFF
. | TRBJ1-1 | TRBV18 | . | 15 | TGTGCCAGCTCTCGAAGGGGGGCAGCGAACACTGAAGCTTTCTTT | CASSRRGAANTEAFF
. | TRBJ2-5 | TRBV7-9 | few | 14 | TGTGCCAGCAGCTTAGGACAGGAGAGGGAGACCCAGTACTTC | CASSLGQERETQYF
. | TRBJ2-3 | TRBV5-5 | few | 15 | TGTGCCAGCAGCCACCGGGATCGGGCCCCAGATACGCAGTATTTT | CASSHRDRAPDTQYF
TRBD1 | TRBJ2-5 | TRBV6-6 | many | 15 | TGTGCCAGCAGTTGGGGACAGGGGGCCCAAGAGACCCAGTACTTC | CASSWGQGAQETQYF
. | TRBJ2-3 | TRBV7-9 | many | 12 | TGTGCCAGCAGCTCGATCACAGATACGCAGTATTTT | CASSSITDTQYF
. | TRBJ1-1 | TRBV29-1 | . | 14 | TGCAGCGTGGACAGAAACAGGGAGAACACTGAAGCTTTCTTT | CSVDRNRENTEAFF
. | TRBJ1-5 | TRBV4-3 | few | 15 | TGCGCCAGCAGCCAAGGAATACCGGGACATCAGCCCCAGCATTTT | CASSQGIPGHQPQHF
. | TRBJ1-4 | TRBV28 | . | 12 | TGTGCCAGCAGTTTAAAAAGTGAAAAACTGTTTTTT | CASSLKSEKLFF
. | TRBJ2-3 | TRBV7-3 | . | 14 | TGTGCCAGCAGCTTTGACAGGAGCACAGATACGCAGTATTTT | CASSFDRSTDTQYF
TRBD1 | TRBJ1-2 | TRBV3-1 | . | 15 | TGTGCCAGCAGCCCCCGTCCAGGGGGCTTCTATGGCTACACCTTC | CASSPRPGGFYGYTF
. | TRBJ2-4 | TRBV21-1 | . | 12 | TGTGCCAGCAGCAGGGCCAAAAACATTCAGTACTTC | CASSRAKNIQYF
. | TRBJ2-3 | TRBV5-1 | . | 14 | TGCGCCAGCAGCTTGGGTTCTGGGGAGGATACGCAGTATTTT | CASSLGSGEDTQYF
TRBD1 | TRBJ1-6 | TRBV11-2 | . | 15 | TGTGCCAGCAGGAAAACAGGGGCAATAGCTTCACCCCTCCACTTT | CASRKTGAIASPLHF
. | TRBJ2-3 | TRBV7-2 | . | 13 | TGTGCCAGCAGCTTGGGCCCTGGTGAGACGCAGTATTTT | CASSLGPGETQYF
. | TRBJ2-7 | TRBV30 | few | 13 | TGTGCCTGGACATGGGGGGGCGCGTCCGAGCAGTACTTC | CAWTWGGASEQYF
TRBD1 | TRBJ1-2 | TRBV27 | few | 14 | TGTGCCAGCACCCGGACAGGGGGTATAGGTGGCTACACCTTC | CASTRTGGIGGYTF
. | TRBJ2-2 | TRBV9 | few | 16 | TGTGCCAGCAGCGTCGGGACCAGAAAAACCACCGGGGAGCTGTTTTTT | CASSVGTRKTTGELFF
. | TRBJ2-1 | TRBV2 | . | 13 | TGTGCCAGCAAGGTCGTTCCCGTCAATGAGCAGTTCTTC | CASKVVPVNEQFF
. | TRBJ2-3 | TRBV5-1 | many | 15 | TGCGCCAGCAGCTCCGAAGCCCATAGCGCAGATACGCAGTATTTT | CASSSEAHSADTQYF
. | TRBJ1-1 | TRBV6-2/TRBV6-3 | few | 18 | TGTGCCAGCACTATAGCCCGCATGACTAACAGGATCGACACTGAAGCTTTCTTT | CASTIARMTNRIDTEAFF
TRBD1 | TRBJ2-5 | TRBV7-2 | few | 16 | TGTGCCAGCGGGCGGGGTTACGGGACAGGGACGGAGACCCAGTACTTC | CASGRGYGTGTETQYF
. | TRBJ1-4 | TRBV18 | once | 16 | TGTGCCAGCTCACCCCGCCGAGGCAGGGGAACTGAAAAACTGTTTTTT | CASSPRRGRGTEKLFF
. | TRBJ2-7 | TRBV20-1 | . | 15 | TGCAGTGCTAGACACAGCGGGTCGAGCTCCTACGAGCAGTACTTC | CSARHSGSSSYEQYF
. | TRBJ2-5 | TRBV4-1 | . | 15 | TGCGCCAGCAGACCGGGATCGGGAAACGGGGAGACCCAGTACTTC | CASRPGSGNGETQYF